The clone carrying this T cell receptor (beta chain) was counted between two and nine times. Its antigen is as yet unknown. This record belongs to a study of cytotoxic CD8 clonotypes in ibrutinib-treated CLL. Investigators sought sequencing depths of between 1 in 200,000 and 1 in 1 million T cells. TCRdb keeps only in-frame clones here, not all; method: immunoSEQ multiplex PCR. The sample contains some 200,000 clones, about four fifths of which appear only once. General study points: Clonality rose at ibrutinib response and fell back toward baseline at progression. Stable or contracted on treatment, public clonotypes were also uncommon.

The CDR3 covers 15 residues. Germline loops: CDR1 KGHSH, CDR2 LQKENI. V was clipped by 4 bases and J by 5 bases; unmatched bases: 8. The sequencing here drew on PBMCs, taken after 12 months of ibrutinib treatment. The sequence was collected from a human donor with chronic lymphocytic leukemia. This chain uses TRBV18 with TRBJ2-1, with 7 bases fitting TRBD2. CDR3 sequence reads: CASSRVAGVDNEQFF. DNA of the CDR3: TGTGCCAGCTCACGAGTGGCGGGAGTAGACAATGAGCAGTTCTTC.